This entry lists 7 T cell receptor beta chains sequenced from one sample in a study of cytomegalovirus exposure and HLA in healthy donors. Primers: 60 Vbeta forward and 13 Jbeta reverse. This table comes from immunoSEQ multiplex PCR, and its TCRdb copy is limited to in-frame clones, with some not included. There are approximately 110,000 clones in the sample; around 70% occur only once, and 8% to 9.5% lies in the top ten. Material for sequencing was PBMCs. The receptors shown here come from a man younger than 45 in good health and CMV-seropositive.

V and J are TRBV15 and TRBJ1-1; maybe TRBD1 (5 bases). Trimming pared 0 bases from V and 1 base from J, leaving 15 bases between. From germline, CDR1 is LNHNV and CDR2 YYDKDF (reference sequence). The CDR3 loop spans 17 amino acids. CDR3 nucleotide sequence: TGTGCCACCAGCAGAGATGGGGTGACAGTCCAGAACACTGAAGCTTTCTTT. This sequence encodes CATSRDGVTVQNTEAFF.

This rearrangement joins TRBV27 to TRBJ1-1, with 12 bases matching TRBD1. Trimming took 3 bases from V and 11 from J; bases not matched to a gene: 10. The CDR3 length is 15 residues. CDR1 is MNHEY, CDR2 SMNVEV, per germline (reference sequence). The CDR3 is CASSFRDRGRRVAFF. CDR3 bases: TGTGCCAGCAGTTTTAGGGACAGGGGGCGTCGAGTGGCTTTCTTT.

A single count supports this clone. The chain combines TRBV19 with TRBJ2-3, with 7 bases that match TRBD2. The CDR3 length is 15 residues. The V and J ends lost 2 bases and 2 bases, in that order; junction bases with no gene match: 4. Germline V gives CDR1 LNHDA, CDR2 SQIVND (reference sequence). The CDR3 DNA follows: TGTGCCAGTAGTATAAAAGCGGGGTTCACAGATACGCAGTATTTT. Its translation: CASSIKAGFTDTQYF.

The CDR3 DNA sequence: TGTGCCAGCCGGGACAGGGCCTATGGCTACACCTTC. It yields the protein CASRDRAYGYTF. The V gene is TRBV5-8, the J gene TRBJ1-2, with TRBD1 matching 9 bases. J gave up 4 bases and V 7 bases, and 2 bases lay outside the gene matches. This CDR3 is built from 12 residues. Germline loops: CDR1 SGHTS, CDR2 YDEGEE.

The J gene is TRBJ1-3, the V gene TRBV9; D is unclear. The CDR3 runs 20 residues. V lost 6 bases and J 1 base, leaving 29 bases between the germline ends. Germline-derived CDR1 and CDR2 are SGDLS and YYNGEE. CDR3 sequence (DNA): TGTGCCAGCAACTCTCTACACAATGGCGGAGCCTCTTATTCTGGAAACACCATATATTTT. This codes for CASNSLHNGGASYSGNTIYF.

The chain joins TRBV12-5 to TRBJ1-5; D possibly corresponds to TRBD1 (5 bases). Germline lookup yields CDR1 LGHNT and CDR2 FRNRAP. CDR3 size: 14 residues. V lost 1 base, J lost 4 bases, and 8 bases lay in between. CDR3 loop: CASGLGQINQPQHF. The CDR3 DNA reads TGTGCTAGTGGTTTGGGACAGATTAATCAGCCCCAGCATTTT.

This sequence joins TRBV28 and TRBJ2-7; 7 nucleotides agree with TRBD1. The CDR3 has 15 amino acids. Germline values: CDR1 MDHEN, CDR2 SYDVKM. The V gene end was trimmed by 4 bases and the J gene end by 2 bases; junction bases not matched to a gene: 8. CDR3 nucleotides: TGTGCCAGCAGTTCCCCTCCGACAGGGACCTACGAGCAGTACGTC. Residues: CASSSPPTGTYEQYV.